This T cell receptor beta chain originates from a study of blood T cell repertoires in COVID-19. The table came from immunoSEQ multiplex PCR; TCRdb's copy has only in-frame clones and leaves some out. The table has a few hundred thousand clones, under 90% seen once. This CDR3 region has 18 residues. The sequence derives from a woman in her late teens or twenties with acute or convalescent COVID-19. V and J are TRBV1 and TRBJ2-1; the table assigns TRBD2, which was not confirmed against the DNA. TRBV1 is a documented pseudogene. Sequencing was done on a sample of peripheral blood. CDR3 in DNA: TGCACCAGCAGCCAAGATTCAGTAGCGGCGAACTCCTACAATGAGCAGTTCTTC. Encoded protein: CTSSQDSVAANSYNEQFF.